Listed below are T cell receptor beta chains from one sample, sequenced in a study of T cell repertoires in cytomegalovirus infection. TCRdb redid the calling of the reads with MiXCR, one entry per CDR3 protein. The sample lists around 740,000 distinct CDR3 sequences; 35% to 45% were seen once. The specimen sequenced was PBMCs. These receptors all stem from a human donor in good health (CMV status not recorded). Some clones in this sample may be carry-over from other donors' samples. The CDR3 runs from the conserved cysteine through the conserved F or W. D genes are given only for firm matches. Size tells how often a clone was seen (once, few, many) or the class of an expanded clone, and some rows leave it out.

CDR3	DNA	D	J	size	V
CATSGLGHGELFF	TGTGCCACCAGCGGACTCGGGCACGGGGAGCTGTTTTTT	NA	TRBJ2-2	few	TRBV15
CASSLGILSLNEQFF	TGTGCCAGCAGCTTAGGGATCCTGAGCCTCAATGAGCAGTTCTTC	NA	TRBJ2-1	few	TRBV11-2
CASSWRKRLADYNEQFF	TGTGCCAGCAGTTGGCGCAAACGGCTAGCGGACTACAATGAGCAGTTCTTC	TRBD2	TRBJ2-1	NA	TRBV6-8
CASSPDRGWGQPQHF	TGTGCCAGCAGTCCGGACAGGGGCTGGGGTCAGCCCCAGCATTTT	TRBD1	TRBJ1-5	NA	TRBV12-3/TRBV12-4
CASSLSGFNTGELFF	TGTGCCAGCAGTTTAAGTGGGTTCAACACCGGGGAGCTGTTTTTT	NA	TRBJ2-2	NA	TRBV12-3/TRBV12-4
CASSLAYGYEQYF	TGTGCCAGCAGCTTAGCGTATGGCTACGAGCAGTACTTC	NA	TRBJ2-7	NA	TRBV7-2
CASSLGRSTGAPSYEQYF	TGTGCCAGCAGCTTAGGTCGTAGTACAGGGGCACCGTCCTACGAGCAGTACTTC	TRBD1	TRBJ2-7	NA	TRBV11-2
CASSLDLQGTYGYTF	TGTGCCAGCAGCTTAGATTTGCAGGGGACCTATGGCTACACCTTC	NA	TRBJ1-2	few	TRBV7-6
CSAKKDRDNSPLHF	TGCAGTGCTAAAAAAGACAGGGACAATTCACCCCTCCACTTT	TRBD1	TRBJ1-6	NA	TRBV20-1
CASTPGLAGGSYEQYF	TGTGCCAGCACCCCGGGACTAGCGGGAGGTTCCTACGAGCAGTACTTC	TRBD2	TRBJ2-7	NA	TRBV27
CASSPGQGAAQSPVSRQETQYF	TGTGCCAGCAGCCCAGGACAGGGGGCGGCCCAGTCCCCGGTCTCACGCCAAGAGACCCAGTACTTC	TRBD1	TRBJ2-5	NA	TRBV7-9
CASSFRDSGSGANVLTF	TGTGCCAGCAGCTTCCGGGACAGCGGCTCTGGGGCCAACGTCCTGACTTTC	TRBD1	TRBJ2-6	few	TRBV7-8
CASSLDTVAGAGDEQFF	TGTGCCAGCAGTTTAGATACGGTTGCGGGAGCGGGCGATGAGCAGTTCTTC	TRBD2	TRBJ2-1	NA	TRBV27
CASRRSDNAQFF	TGTGCCAGCAGACGCAGTGACAATGCACAGTTCTTC	NA	TRBJ2-1	NA	TRBV7-2
CASRSGTGRNEKLFF	TGTGCCAGCAGGTCCGGAACAGGGCGTAATGAAAAACTGTTTTTT	NA	TRBJ1-4	few	TRBV27
CASSSGTQGSNYGYTF	TGTGCCAGCAGCTCCGGGACTCAAGGATCGAACTATGGCTACACCTTC	NA	TRBJ1-2	few	TRBV7-2
CASTPAGAGANVLTF	TGTGCCAGCACGCCTGCGGGAGCTGGGGCCAACGTCCTGACTTTC	TRBD2	TRBJ2-6	many	TRBV6-1
CASSQVSRGRDEQFF	TGTGCCAGCAGCCAAGTGTCCAGGGGTCGCGATGAGCAGTTCTTC	NA	TRBJ2-1	NA	TRBV14
CSARDTTGTGGHGYTF	TGCAGTGCTAGAGATACGACCGGGACAGGGGGTCATGGCTACACCTTC	TRBD1	TRBJ1-2	NA	TRBV20-1
CASNHEADYEQYF	TGTGCCAGCAACCACGAGGCGGACTACGAGCAGTACTTC	NA	TRBJ2-7	few	TRBV7-6
CASRLRTGGSESHLHF	TGTGCCAGCAGACTTAGGACAGGGGGTTCGGAATCACACCTCCACTTT	TRBD1	TRBJ1-6	NA	TRBV6-6
CATSVLTEDSYEQYF	TGTGCCACCAGCGTCCTGACAGAGGACTCCTACGAGCAGTACTTC	NA	TRBJ2-7	few	TRBV15
CASSLAGTGTYNEQFF	TGCGCCAGCAGCTTGGCCGGGACAGGGACTTACAATGAGCAGTTCTTC	TRBD1	TRBJ2-1	NA	TRBV5-1
CASSPPGLAGDTDTQYF	TGTGCCAGCAGCCCCCCGGGACTAGCGGGAGACACAGATACGCAGTATTTT	TRBD2	TRBJ2-3	once	TRBV7-8
CASSLDMGGNQPQHF	TGTGCCAGCAGCTTAGATATGGGGGGCAATCAGCCCCAGCATTTT	NA	TRBJ1-5	NA	TRBV11-2
CPFQAGGSNQPQHF	TGTCCCTTCCAGGCGGGGGGAAGCAATCAGCCCCAGCATTTT	NA	TRBJ1-5	NA	TRBV7-9
CSGADRMNTEAFF	TGCAGTGGCGCGGACAGGATGAACACTGAAGCTTTCTTT	TRBD1	TRBJ1-1	NA	TRBV20-1